The T cell receptor beta chain described here comes from a study of cytomegalovirus exposure and HLA in healthy donors. Looking at the study overall: A prior analysis found roughly 100 million unique TCR beta sequences from 150 million to 200 million T cells. Overall study results and limits: It was reported that the classifier diagnosed cytomegalovirus status with high specificity and sensitivity in both the original and validation cohorts.

While unrecorded immune exposures were likely, the donors were nominally healthy when sampled. J gave up 10 bases and V 6 bases, and 10 bases lay outside the gene matches. Per the germline V gene, CDR1 is ENHRY and CDR2 is SYGVKD. This CDR3 region has 15 residues. Use of 60 Vbeta and 13 Jbeta primers characterized the PCR. Method: immunoSEQ multiplex PCR; TCRdb's copy keeps in-frame clones and lacks some. The profile covers around 110,000 clones, with 75% to 85% appearing a single time and approximately 4.5% taken by the ten largest. On this clone: Its antigen is unidentified.

The clonotype was recovered from a man aged 30 to 39 in good health and CMV-seropositive. V is TRBV10-3 and J is TRBJ2-1, with TRBD1 matching 12 bases. Sequenced input: PBMCs. In DNA, the CDR3 is TGTGCCATCAGGAAGCCGGGACAGGGGGCAAACGAGCAGTTCTTC. Its translation is CAIRKPGQGANEQFF.